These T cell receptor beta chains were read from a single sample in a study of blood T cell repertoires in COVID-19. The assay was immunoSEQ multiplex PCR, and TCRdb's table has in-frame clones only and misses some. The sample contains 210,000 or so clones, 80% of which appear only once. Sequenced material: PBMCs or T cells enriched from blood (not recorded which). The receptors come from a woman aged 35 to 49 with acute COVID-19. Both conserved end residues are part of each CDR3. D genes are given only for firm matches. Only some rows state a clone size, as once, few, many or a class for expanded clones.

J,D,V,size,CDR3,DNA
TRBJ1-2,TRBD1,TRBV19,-,CASLKAGQGYGYTF,TGTGCCAGTCTCAAGGCGGGACAGGGGTATGGCTACACCTTC
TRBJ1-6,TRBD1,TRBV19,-,CASSIALDRARSPLHF,TGTGCCAGTAGTATTGCCCTGGACAGGGCACGATCACCCCTCCACTTT
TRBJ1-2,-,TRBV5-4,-,CASSSRSGAYGYTF,TGTGCCAGCAGCTCCCGAAGCGGGGCCTATGGCTACACCTTC
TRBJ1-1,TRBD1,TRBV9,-,CASSPTGATEAFF,TGTGCCAGCAGCCCCACAGGGGCAACTGAAGCTTTCTTT
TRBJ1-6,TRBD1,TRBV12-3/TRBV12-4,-,CASSRTGDSPLHF,TGTGCCAGCAGTCGGACAGGGGATTCACCCCTCCACTTT
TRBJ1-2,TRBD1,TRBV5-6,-,CASSSTGAESYGYTF,TGTGCCAGCAGCTCCACAGGGGCGGAGAGCTATGGCTACACCTTC
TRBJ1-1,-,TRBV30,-,CAWGHMNTEAFF,TGTGCCTGGGGACACATGAACACTGAAGCTTTCTTT
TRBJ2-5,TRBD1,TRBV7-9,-,CASSIEGAGSETQYF,TGTGCCAGCAGCATAGAGGGGGCAGGGAGCGAGACCCAGTACTTC
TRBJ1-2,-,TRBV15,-,CATSRVPDTGSNYGYTF,TGTGCCACCAGCAGAGTTCCCGACACAGGGAGTAACTATGGCTACACCTTC
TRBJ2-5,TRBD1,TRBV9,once,CASSEGQGHSGTQYF,TGTGCCAGCAGCGAGGGACAGGGGCATTCAGGGACCCAGTACTTC
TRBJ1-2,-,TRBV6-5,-,CASRRGGERYGYTF,TGTGCCAGCAGGCGCGGAGGGGAGAGATATGGCTACACCTTC
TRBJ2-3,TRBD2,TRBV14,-,CASSQDLGGDTQYF,TGTGCCAGCAGCCAAGATCTCGGGGGGGATACGCAGTATTTT
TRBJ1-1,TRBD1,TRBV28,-,CASSESIGDRGLAFF,TGTGCCAGCAGTGAGTCTATCGGGGACAGGGGGCTAGCTTTCTTT
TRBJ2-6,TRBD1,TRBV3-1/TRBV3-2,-,CASRGQGAGANVLTF,TGTGCCAGCAGGGGACAGGGAGCTGGGGCCAACGTCCTGACTTTC
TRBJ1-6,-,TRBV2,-,CASTRARSPLHF,TGTGCCAGCACTCGAGCTCGGTCACCCCTCCACTTT
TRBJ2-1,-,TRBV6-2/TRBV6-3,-,CASSIGRLLSYNEQFF,TGTGCCAGCAGCATAGGGAGACTTCTTTCCTACAATGAGCAGTTCTTC
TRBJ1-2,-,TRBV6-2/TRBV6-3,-,CASSLQGSYGYTF,TGTGCCAGCAGTTTACAGGGTTCCTATGGCTACACCTTC
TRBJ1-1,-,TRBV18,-,CASSPGQGKNTEAFF,TGTGCCAGCTCACCGGGGCAGGGAAAGAACACTGAAGCTTTCTTT
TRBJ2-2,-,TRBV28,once,CASTPGTGELFF,TGTGCCAGCACCCCAGGGACCGGGGAGCTGTTTTTT
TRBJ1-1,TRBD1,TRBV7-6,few,CASSLGSGTGNTEAFF,TGTGCCAGCAGCTTAGGGAGTGGGACAGGGAACACTGAAGCTTTCTTT
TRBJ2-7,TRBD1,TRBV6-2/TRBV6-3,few,CASTPSGQGAYEQYF,TGTGCCAGCACCCCCTCCGGACAGGGGGCCTACGAGCAGTACTTC
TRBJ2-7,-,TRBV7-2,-,CASSYLTVSSYEQYF,TGTGCCAGCAGCTACTTGACAGTCTCTTCCTACGAGCAGTACTTC
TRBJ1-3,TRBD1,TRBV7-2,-,CASSFGTGGAGNTIYF,TGTGCCAGCAGCTTCGGAACAGGGGGCGCTGGAAACACCATATATTTT
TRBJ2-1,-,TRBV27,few,CASTPWQTYNEQFF,TGTGCCAGCACTCCCTGGCAGACCTACAATGAGCAGTTCTTC
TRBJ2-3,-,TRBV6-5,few,CASNQGHTDTQYF,TGTGCCAGCAACCAGGGACACACAGATACGCAGTATTTT
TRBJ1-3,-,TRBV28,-,CASLLRGPGNTIYF,TGTGCCAGTCTCTTGCGGGGGCCTGGAAACACCATATATTTT
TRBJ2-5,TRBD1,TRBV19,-,CASTGRGQGEETQYF,TGTGCCAGTACCGGTCGAGGACAGGGGGAGGAGACCCAGTACTTC
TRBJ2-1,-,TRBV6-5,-,CASSYSRWGHNEQFF,TGTGCCAGCAGTTACTCCCGGTGGGGGCACAATGAGCAGTTCTTC
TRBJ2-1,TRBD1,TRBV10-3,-,CAISESRQGIEQFF,TGTGCCATCAGTGAGTCGCGACAGGGGATTGAGCAGTTCTTC
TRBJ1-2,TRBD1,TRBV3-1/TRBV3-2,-,CASSPGTGGEYYGYTF,TGTGCCAGCAGCCCCGGGACAGGGGGCGAGTACTATGGCTACACCTTC
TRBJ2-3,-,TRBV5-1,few,CASSSLGRGPRTDTQYF,TGCGCCAGCAGCTCCCTAGGGCGGGGGCCCCGCACAGATACGCAGTATTTT
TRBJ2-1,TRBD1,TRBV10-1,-,CASSRDSINEQFF,TGCGCCAGCAGCCGGGACAGTATCAATGAGCAGTTCTTC
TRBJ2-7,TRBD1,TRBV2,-,CASRRLPGQGEGEQYF,TGTGCCAGCAGGAGATTACCGGGACAGGGGGAAGGAGAGCAGTACTTC